Listed below are T cell receptor beta chains from one sample, sequenced in a study of shared clonotypes between healthy human individuals. Produced via immunoSEQ multiplex PCR; TCRdb's table is partial and in-frame only. The profile shows about 1.1 million clones, about four fifths of them singletons. The sample consisted of memory CD4+ T cells from PBMCs. The receptors were gathered from a man younger than 35 in good health. Some clones in this sample may be carry-over from other donors' samples. Each CDR3 is given with its conserved first and last residue. The D gene is left open where the match is weak. For some rows the clone size is stated as once, few or many, or as a class when expanded; others skip it.

v_gene	abundance	j_gene	d_gene	CDR3nt	CDR3aa
TRBV14	.	TRBJ2-2	.	TGTGCCAGCAGCCAAGTTAGGGGTGCCGGGGAGCTGTTTTTT	CASSQVRGAGELFF
TRBV28	.	TRBJ2-5	.	TGTGCCAGCAGTTTTCTCGACACCAACCAAGAGACCCAGTACTTC	CASSFLDTNQETQYF
TRBV18	.	TRBJ2-5	TRBD2	TGTGCCAGCTCACCACTCGAGCCCGGGAGGGGAGAGACCCAGTACTTC	CASSPLEPGRGETQYF
TRBV29-1	.	TRBJ2-7	.	TGCAGCGTTGGTGTGCAGGGGCCCTACGAGCAGTACTTC	CSVGVQGPYEQYF
TRBV2	.	TRBJ1-1	TRBD1	TGTGCCAGTTTACGCAGGGGGGCCCCTGAAGCTTTCTTT	CASLRRGAPEAFF
TRBV9	.	TRBJ1-1	.	TGTGCCAGCAGCGTAGTGGAGGGGGTAACTGAAGCTTTCTTT	CASSVVEGVTEAFF
TRBV28	.	TRBJ2-6	.	TGTGCCAGCAGTCCTGCAGGGGCTGGGGCCAACGTCCTGACTTTC	CASSPAGAGANVLTF
TRBV6-5	.	TRBJ1-2	.	TGTGCCAGCAGTTACACCGGGTCCTATGGCTACACCTTC	CASSYTGSYGYTF
TRBV2	.	TRBJ2-1	.	TGTGCCAGCAGTGAAGGGGTCTCCTACAATGAGCAGTTCTTC	CASSEGVSYNEQFF
TRBV5-1	once	TRBJ2-7	.	TGCGCCAGCAGCTTGACGGGGGTTGTTGCCTACGAGCAGTACTTC	CASSLTGVVAYEQYF
TRBV5-4	.	TRBJ1-2	.	TGTGCCAGCAGCCCCGGGGGGTCAGCTAACTATGGCTACACCTTC	CASSPGGSANYGYTF
TRBV25-1	many	TRBJ2-2	TRBD1	TGTGCCAGCAGTGCGAAACAGGGGCGAGTGACCGGGGAGCTGTTTTTT	CASSAKQGRVTGELFF
TRBV27	.	TRBJ2-1	TRBD2	TGTGCCAGCTCGTCCGGGACTAGCGGGAGGCACTCCTACAATGAGCAGTTCTTC	CASSSGTSGRHSYNEQFF
TRBV5-4	.	TRBJ2-2	TRBD2	TGTGCCAGCAGCAGGAGCGGGAGGGGCACCGGGGAGCTGTTTTTT	CASSRSGRGTGELFF